The clone carrying this T cell receptor beta chain has ten or more counts. Its antigen is undetermined. The germline V gene has CDR1 MDHEN and CDR2 SYDVKM. Trimming cost V 7 bases and J 2 bases, with 18 bases left between them. The CDR3 sequence is 15 residues long. Molecular barcoding with unique molecular identifiers was used for the TCRbeta library. One entry per CDR3 protein, called by TCRdb with MiXCR from the PCR reads. The table records 180,000 or so distinct CDR3 sequences, 5% to 6.5% of them present only once. The sample comes from a study of T-cell reconstitution after alpha-beta-depleted transplantation in children. The study, taken as a whole, reports: Approximately two months post-transplant, alpha-beta T cells reportedly originated from several hundred expanded graft clones.

The sequencing here drew on PBMCs, taken before TCRalphabeta/CD19-depleted stem cell transplant. The receptor's source is a girl under three years old with combined immunodeficiency, due to receive a stem cell transplant. This sequence joins TRBV28 and TRBJ2-7; D may correspond to TRBD1 or TRBD2 (5 bases each). Here the CDR3 DNA reads TGTGCCAGCACCCCCTTTCCGGGACCCCCCTACGAGCAGTACTTC. Amino acids: CASTPFPGPPYEQYF.